Listed below are T cell receptor beta chains from one sample, sequenced in a study of blood T cells in healthy people across ages. MiXCR was run by TCRdb on the 5' RACE reads, yielding one entry per CDR3 protein. The profile shows 1.6 million or so distinct CDR3 sequences, roughly a third of them singletons. Sequenced sample: blood. Source of these receptors: a woman aged 25 to 39 in good health. Each CDR3 is given without its conserved first and last residue.

J,V,length,CDR3
TRBJ2-7,TRBV7-3,11,ASSWDREREQY
TRBJ2-3,TRBV27,14,ASSLWGTGVTDTQY
TRBJ2-1,TRBV12-3/TRBV12-4,9,ASKTQDEQF
TRBJ2-3,TRBV6-1,12,ASSVRQITDTQY
TRBJ2-5,TRBV29-1,9,SASSGETQY
TRBJ2-1,TRBV9,13,ASSVGSFGGDEQF
TRBJ2-5,TRBV20-1,15,SPYPGLAGGRGETQY
TRBJ1-5,TRBV6-5,13,ASRKSQNSNQPQH
TRBJ2-5,TRBV7-8,18,ASSLAFWTNKGGIQETQY
TRBJ2-1,TRBV5-1,13,ASSSGLAGVHEQF
TRBJ2-7,TRBV4-1,12,ASSQESPAYEQY
TRBJ1-1,TRBV27,11,ASSFPGSTEAF